This paragraph reports one T cell receptor (beta chain). Its matching antigen is unknown. The record originates from a study of cytotoxic CD8 clonotypes in ibrutinib-treated CLL. Study information: Mean productive templates were under 260,000; mean productive rearrangements were around 93,000. Study-wide points: Sustained-remission and progressing patients had different sampling times. Patients had baseline clonality above age-matched healthy donors, and this clonality moved with circulating CD8+ T-cell counts.

A 1 in 200,000 to 1 in 1 million T cell depth was the sequencing target. Only in-frame clones appear in the TCRdb table, and some are missing; sequencing was by immunoSEQ multiplex PCR. The sample lists fewer than 400,000 clones; roughly 70% were seen once. V gave up 1 base and J gave up 5 bases, with 10 bases separating them. Germline CDR1 reads LNHNV; CDR2 reads YYDKDF (reference sequence). The CDR3 extends over 14 amino acids. The chain recombines TRBV15 with TRBJ2-3; maybe TRBD2 (6 bases). The TCR sequence derives from a human donor with chronic lymphocytic leukemia. Sequencing was performed on PBMCs, taken after 36 months of ibrutinib treatment. Here the CDR3 DNA reads TGTGCCACCAGCAGAGGAGTAGCGGTAGATACGCAGTATTTT. Amino acid sequence: CATSRGVAVDTQYF.